This record looks at one T cell receptor (beta chain) sequence and its context. The data originate from a study of blood T cell repertoires in COVID-19. The data were produced by immunoSEQ multiplex PCR, yet TCRdb's version contains in-frame clones alone and is incomplete. The table has 200,000 to 250,000 clones, 86% seen once. The CDR3 sequence is 15 residues long. In germline, CDR1 is SGHNT, CDR2 YYREEE (reference sequence). J was trimmed by 4 bases and V by 4 bases; bases with no gene match: 11. The chain links TRBV5-4 to TRBJ2-7, with 7 bases identical to TRBD1. The receptor was derived from a woman between 50 and 59 years old with COVID-19, enrolled during active disease. Sample: peripheral blood. The CDR3 loop reads CASSPTQGFVYEQYF. The DNA for the CDR3 is TGTGCCAGCAGCCCAACACAGGGGTTCGTATACGAGCAGTACTTC.